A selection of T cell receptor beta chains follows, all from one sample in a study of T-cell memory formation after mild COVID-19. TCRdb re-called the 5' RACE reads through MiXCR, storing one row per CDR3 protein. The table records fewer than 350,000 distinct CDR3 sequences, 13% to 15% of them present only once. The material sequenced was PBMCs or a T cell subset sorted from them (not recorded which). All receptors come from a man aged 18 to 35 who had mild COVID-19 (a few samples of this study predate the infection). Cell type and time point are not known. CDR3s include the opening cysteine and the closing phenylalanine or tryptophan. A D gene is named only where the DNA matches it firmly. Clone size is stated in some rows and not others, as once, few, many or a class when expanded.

CASSWTGRTEAFF TGTGCCAGCAGCTGGACAGGGAGGACTGAAGCTTTCTTT TRBJ1-1 TRBD1 TRBV11-2 few
CASSQTGIRSNQPQHF TGTGCCAGCAGCCAGACCGGGATTCGGAGCAATCAGCCCCAGCATTTT TRBJ1-5 NA TRBV12-3/TRBV12-4 NA
CASSVSGTSGADTQYF TGTGCCAGCAGCGTATCCGGGACTAGCGGGGCAGATACGCAGTATTTT TRBJ2-3 TRBD2 TRBV9 NA
CASSYFGGGASNEQFF TGTGCCAGCAGTTACTTCGGCGGGGGGGCCTCAAATGAGCAGTTCTTC TRBJ2-1 TRBD2 TRBV6-5 few
CASKRTSNTEAFF TGTGCCAGTAAGAGGACGTCGAACACTGAAGCTTTCTTT TRBJ1-1 NA TRBV19 few
CASSREGIGNTGELFF TGCGCCAGCAGCCGGGAGGGGATCGGGAACACCGGGGAGCTGTTTTTT TRBJ2-2 TRBD2 TRBV5-1 NA
CASSLSLGEWFNSPLHF TGTGCCAGCAGTTTATCGTTGGGGGAATGGTTTAATTCACCCCTCCACTTT TRBJ1-6 NA TRBV27 NA
CASSLVRGAWGGTDTQYF TGTGCCAGCAGCTTAGTACGAGGAGCCTGGGGTGGCACAGATACGCAGTATTTT TRBJ2-3 NA TRBV7-9 NA
CSGGGRTEGELFF TGCAGCGGGGGAGGCAGGACAGAAGGGGAGCTGTTTTTT TRBJ2-2 NA TRBV29-1 few
CASSEIGLGTAQYF TGTGCCAGCAGTGAAATAGGACTAGGAACGGCCCAGTACTTC TRBJ2-5 TRBD2 TRBV6-1 NA
CASRSGQRVSNQPQHF TGTGCCAGTAGATCCGGACAGCGGGTTAGCAATCAGCCCCAGCATTTT TRBJ1-5 NA TRBV19 NA
CASSSRGGGDTDTQYF TGTGCCAGCAGCTCACGGGGCGGGGGCGACACAGATACGCAGTATTTT TRBJ2-3 NA TRBV7-3 NA
CASSLTGPYEQFF TGTGCCAGCAGCTTGACAGGGCCGTATGAGCAGTTCTTC TRBJ2-1 NA TRBV5-5 NA
CASSLRGGLFTTEGYEQYF TGCGCCAGCAGCTTGAGAGGGGGGCTTTTTACAACCGAGGGATACGAGCAGTACTTC TRBJ2-7 NA TRBV5-1 NA
CASSLAEGSTEAFF TGTGCCAGCAGCTTAGCGGAAGGGTCGACTGAAGCTTTCTTT TRBJ1-1 NA TRBV7-9 NA
CASSSPGLARSANTGELFF TGTGCCAGCAGCTCCCCGGGACTAGCGAGATCCGCGAACACCGGGGAGCTGTTTTTT TRBJ2-2 TRBD2 TRBV7-6 NA
CASSSPGRAGEQYF TGTGCCAGCAGTTCCCCAGGCAGGGCAGGCGAGCAGTACTTC TRBJ2-7 NA TRBV6-5 few
CASLRAGVQKEQFF TGTGCCAGCCTCCGGGCAGGCGTACAGAAAGAGCAGTTCTTC TRBJ2-1 NA TRBV12-3/TRBV12-4 many
CASSEVAGSNQPQHF TGTGCCAGCAGTGAGGTGGCAGGGTCAAATCAGCCCCAGCATTTT TRBJ1-5 NA TRBV12-3/TRBV12-4 NA
CASSEGPIGSPLHF TGTGCCAGCAGCGAGGGACCGATTGGGTCACCCCTCCACTTT TRBJ1-6 NA TRBV9 few
CASSLSTTNYGYTF TGTGCCAGCTCACTCTCGACGACCAACTATGGCTACACCTTC TRBJ1-2 NA TRBV18 few
CAISDIGQNYEQYF TGTGCCATCAGTGACATCGGACAGAACTACGAGCAGTACTTC TRBJ2-7 NA TRBV10-3 NA
CASSGTSGGTYEQYF TGTGCCAGCAGCGGGACTAGCGGGGGAACCTACGAGCAGTACTTC TRBJ2-7 TRBD2 TRBV11-2 few
CASSTWTSALQYF TGTGCCAGCAGCACCTGGACTAGCGCGTTGCAGTATTTT TRBJ2-3 TRBD2 TRBV7-2 few
CASSGWGRWNTEAFF TGTGCCAGCTCGGGGTGGGGGCGGTGGAACACTGAAGCTTTCTTT TRBJ1-1 NA TRBV5-6 many
CASSINRGNIQYF TGTGCCAGCAGCATAAATCGGGGAAACATTCAGTACTTC TRBJ2-4 NA TRBV12-3/TRBV12-4 many
CASSRNGLLSYEQYF TGTGCCAGCAGCCGAAACGGGCTACTCTCCTACGAGCAGTACTTC TRBJ2-7 NA TRBV27 NA
CASSLFCEQYF TGCGCCAGCAGCCTGTTCTGCGAGCAGTACTTC TRBJ2-7 NA TRBV4-3 many
CASSLGGTTETQYF TGTGCCAGCAGCTTAGGCGGGACTACCGAGACCCAGTACTTC TRBJ2-5 TRBD2 TRBV7-2 NA
CASSLDTVTTQYF TGCGCCAGCAGCTTGGATACGGTAACGACCCAGTACTTC TRBJ2-5 NA TRBV5-1 few
CASSKDQGASNIQYF TGTGCCAGCAGCAAAGATCAGGGGGCAAGTAACATTCAGTACTTC TRBJ2-4 TRBD1 TRBV7-9 many
CASLLGGDDEQFF TGTGCCAGCCTTTTAGGGGGCGACGATGAGCAGTTCTTC TRBJ2-1 TRBD1 TRBV12-3/TRBV12-4 NA
CASTLRDGYNSPLHF TGCGCCAGCACCCTTCGGGACGGCTATAATTCACCCCTCCACTTT TRBJ1-6 NA TRBV4-1 NA